The text below deals with one T cell receptor (beta chain). The antigen is unknown. This entry belongs to a study of cytomegalovirus exposure and HLA in healthy donors. Overall study results and limits: It was taken for granted in presence/absence analyses that sequencing depth across donors was roughly uniform.

The PCR used 60 Vbeta and 13 Jbeta primers. The assay was immunoSEQ multiplex PCR, and TCRdb's table has in-frame clones only and misses some. The top ten hold 1.1% to 1.5% of the sample, which has 200,000 or so clones, roughly 80% seen once. CDR3 length equals 13 residues. CDR1 and CDR2 from the germline V gene are MNHEY and SVGAGI. V was shortened by 5 bases and J by 1 base, with 8 bases between the two germline ends. The V call is TRBV6-5, the J call TRBJ1-1; D gene ambiguous. This clonotype was obtained from a girl aged 10 to 17 in good health and CMV-seronegative. Material: PBMCs. CDR3 amino acids: CASSSPWNTEAFF. Written as DNA, the CDR3 is TGTGCCAGCAGTAGCCCCTGGAACACTGAAGCTTTCTTT.